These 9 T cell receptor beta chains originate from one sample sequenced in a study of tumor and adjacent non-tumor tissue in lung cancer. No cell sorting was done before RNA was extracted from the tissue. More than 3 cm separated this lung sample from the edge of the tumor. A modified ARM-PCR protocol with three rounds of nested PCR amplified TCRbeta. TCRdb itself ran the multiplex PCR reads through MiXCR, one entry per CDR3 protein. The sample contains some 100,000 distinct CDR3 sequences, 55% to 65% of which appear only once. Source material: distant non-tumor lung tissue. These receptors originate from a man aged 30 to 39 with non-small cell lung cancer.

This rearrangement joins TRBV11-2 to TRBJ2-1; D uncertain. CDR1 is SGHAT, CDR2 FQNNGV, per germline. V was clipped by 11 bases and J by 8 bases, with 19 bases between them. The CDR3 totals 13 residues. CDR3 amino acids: CARSLVVRDEQFF. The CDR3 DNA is TGTGCCCGCTCTCTCGTGGTTAGAGATGAGCAGTTCTTC.

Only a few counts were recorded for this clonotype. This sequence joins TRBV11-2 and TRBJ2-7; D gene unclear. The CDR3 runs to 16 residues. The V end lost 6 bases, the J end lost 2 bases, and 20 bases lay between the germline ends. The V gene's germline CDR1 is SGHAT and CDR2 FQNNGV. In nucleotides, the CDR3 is TGTGCCAGCAGTTCAACCGACAATTCCCCCGCCTACGAGCAGTACTTC. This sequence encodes CASSSTDNSPAYEQYF.

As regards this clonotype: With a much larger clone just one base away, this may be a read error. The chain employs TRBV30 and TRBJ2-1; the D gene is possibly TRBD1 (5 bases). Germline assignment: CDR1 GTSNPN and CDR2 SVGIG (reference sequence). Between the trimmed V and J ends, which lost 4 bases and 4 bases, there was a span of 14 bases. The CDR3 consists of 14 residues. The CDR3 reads CAWKPVQVYNEQFF. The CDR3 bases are TGTGCCTGGAAGCCGGTACAGGTGTACAATGAGCAGTTCTTC.

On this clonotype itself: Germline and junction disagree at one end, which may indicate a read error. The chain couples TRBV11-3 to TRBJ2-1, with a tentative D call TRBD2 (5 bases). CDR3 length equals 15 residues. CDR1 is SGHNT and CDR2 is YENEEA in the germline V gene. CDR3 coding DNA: TGTGCAAGCAGCCTCAAGGTCGGGACCTACAATGAGCAGTTCTTC. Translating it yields CASSLKVGTYNEQFF.

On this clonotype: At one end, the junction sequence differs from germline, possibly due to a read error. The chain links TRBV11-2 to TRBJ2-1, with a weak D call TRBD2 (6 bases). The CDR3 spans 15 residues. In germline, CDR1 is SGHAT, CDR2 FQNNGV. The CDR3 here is CASSLAWSSVNEQFF. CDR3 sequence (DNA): TGTGCCAGCAGCTTAGCATGGTCTAGCGTCAATGAGCAGTTTTTC.

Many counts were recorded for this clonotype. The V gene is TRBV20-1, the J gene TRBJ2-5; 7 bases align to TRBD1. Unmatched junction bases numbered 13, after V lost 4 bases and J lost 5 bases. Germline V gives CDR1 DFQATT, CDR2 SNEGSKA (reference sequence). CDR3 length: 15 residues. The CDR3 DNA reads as TGCAGTGCTAAAAATCTCGACAGGGAAGGGGAGACCCAGTACTTC. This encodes CSAKNLDREGETQYF.

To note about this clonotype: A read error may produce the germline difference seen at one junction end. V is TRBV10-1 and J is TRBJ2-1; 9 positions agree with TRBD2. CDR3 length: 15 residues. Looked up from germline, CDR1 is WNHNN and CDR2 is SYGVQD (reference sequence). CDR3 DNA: TGCGCCAGCGGTGAGGTAGCTAGCGGGAACCACGAGCAGTTCTTC. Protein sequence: CASGEVASGNHEQFF.

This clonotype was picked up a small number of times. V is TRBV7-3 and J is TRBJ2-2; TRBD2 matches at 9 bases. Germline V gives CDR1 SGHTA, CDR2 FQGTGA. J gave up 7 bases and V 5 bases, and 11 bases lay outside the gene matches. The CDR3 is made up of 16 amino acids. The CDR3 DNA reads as TGTGCCAGCAGCCCGCTAGCGGGACATGTGGGCGGGGAGCTGTTTTTT. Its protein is CASSPLAGHVGGELFF. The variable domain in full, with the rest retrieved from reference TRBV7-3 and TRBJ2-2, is GAGVSQTPSNKVTEKGKYVELRCDPISGHTALYWYRQSLGQGPEFLIYFQGTGAADDSGLPNDRFFAVRPEGSVSTLKIQRTERGDSAVYLCASSPLAGHVGGELFFGEGSRLTVL.

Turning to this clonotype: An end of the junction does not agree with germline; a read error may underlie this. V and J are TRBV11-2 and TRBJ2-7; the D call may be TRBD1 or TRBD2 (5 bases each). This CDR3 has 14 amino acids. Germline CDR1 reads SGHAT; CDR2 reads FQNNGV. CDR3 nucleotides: TGTGTCAGCAGTCTGGGGACCCAATTCGGCGAGCAGTACTTC. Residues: CVSSLGTQFGEQYF.